The 29 T cell receptor beta chains reported below all come from one sample, sequenced in a study of blood T cells in healthy people across ages. Then a second PCR, running about 6 to 11 cycles, was carried out with a sample-barcoded 5' primer and a J-beta primer mix. Each CDR3 protein gets one entry after TCRdb re-called the 5' RACE reads with MiXCR. The sample records 650,000 to 950,000 distinct CDR3 sequences, approximately 44% being singletons. Sample: blood. Receptors originate from a man in his 60s in good health.

This clonotype was seen many times. This sequence joins TRBV11-2 and TRBJ2-7, with D maybe TRBD2 (5 bases). V lost 5 bases to trimming and J lost 0 bases, with 17 bases between them. From germline, CDR1 is SGHAT and CDR2 FQNNGV. CDR3 length: 16 amino acids. The CDR3 here is CASSRVSAGSSYEQYF. DNA of the CDR3: TGTGCCAGCAGCCGAGTATCCGCGGGCAGCTCCTACGAGCAGTACTTC.

This clonotype has a handful of counts. This may come from a read error, since a much larger clone is one base off. The chain joins TRBV7-2 to TRBJ2-7; weak D call: TRBD1 (6 bases). Germline CDR1 reads SGHTA; CDR2 reads FQGNSA. This CDR3 has 15 amino acids. V dropped 5 bases and J dropped 4 bases, with 18 bases sitting between them. The CDR3 loop is CASSRGHSPSYEQYF. CDR3 nucleotide sequence: TGTGCCAGCAGCCGGGGACACAGCCCTTCATACGAGCAGTACTTC.

The chain links TRBV3-1 to TRBJ1-2, with D maybe TRBD1 (6 bases). Germline V gene data show CDR1 as LGHDT and CDR2 as YNNKEL (reference sequence). The CDR3 covers 12 residues. Trimming took 4 bases from V and 7 from J, leaving 10 bases between them. DNA for the CDR3: TGTGCCAGCAGCCTAAGAGGGGGTGGCTACACCTTC. The encoded protein is CASSLRGGGYTF.

The chain uses TRBV19 and TRBJ2-5; 8 nucleotides align to TRBD1. The end of the DNA aligns better with TRBJ2-7, so the J call may be wrong. Germline CDR1 LNHDA, CDR2 SQIVND (reference sequence). CDR3 length: 15 residues. The CDR3 DNA is TGTGCCAGTAGTACAGCCGGGACAGGTTCCTACGAGCAGTACTTC. It encodes CASSTAGTGSYEQYF.

This chain uses TRBV4-3 with TRBJ1-4; no definite D call. The CDR3 runs to 14 residues. The V end lost 5 bases, the J end lost 0 bases, and 7 bases lay between the germline ends. In germline, CDR1 is LGHNA, CDR2 YSLEER. CDR3 nucleotides: TGCGCCAGCAGCATATCCGCAACTAATGAAAAACTGTTTTTT. This encodes CASSISATNEKLFF.

The V call is TRBV20-1, the J call TRBJ2-3; weak D call: TRBD1 (5 bases). Trimming cost V 0 bases and J 0 bases, with 13 bases left between them. The germline gives CDR1 DFQATT, CDR2 SNEGSKA (reference sequence). CDR3 length: 16 amino acids. This chain's CDR3 is CSARDLVTGSTDTQYF. The CDR3, as DNA: TGCAGTGCTAGAGATTTAGTAACAGGTAGCACAGATACGCAGTATTTT.

The rearrangement links TRBV19 to TRBJ2-3; D unclear. This CDR3 comprises 15 residues. In germline, CDR1 is LNHDA, CDR2 SQIVND (reference sequence). The ends were cut back, 2 bases at V and 1 base at J, with 10 bases in the middle. The DNA for the CDR3 is TGTGCCAGTAGTATACGGGTAGAGGGCACAGATACGCAGTATTTT. Translated, it gives CASSIRVEGTDTQYF.

The rearrangement uses TRBV20-1 and TRBJ1-2; 9 positions agree with TRBD1. The CDR3 loop spans 13 amino acids. Trimming took 1 base from V and 8 from J; bases not matched to a gene: 5. Germline lookup yields CDR1 DFQATT and CDR2 SNEGSKA (reference sequence). The CDR3 DNA follows: TGCAGTGCTAGAGGGACAGGGGAATACGGCTACACCTTC. Protein: CSARGTGEYGYTF.

V and J are TRBV7-2 and TRBJ2-6; D might be TRBD2 (7 bases). Germline V gene lookup returns CDR1 SGHTA and CDR2 FQGNSA. With 2 bases removed from V and 3 bases from J, the gap between germline ends came to 14 bases. There are 17 residues in the CDR3. CDR3 DNA sequence: TGTGCCAGCAGCTTATGGGGGGGGCCAGGTGGGGCCAACGTCCTGACTTTC. Its protein product is CASSLWGGPGGANVLTF.

This clonotype was counted a few times. V and J are TRBV5-5 and TRBJ2-1; tentative D call: TRBD2 (7 bases). Per the germline V gene, CDR1 is SGHKS and CDR2 is YYEKEE (reference sequence). The V end lost 2 bases, the J end lost 0 bases, and 15 bases lay between the germline ends. There are 17 residues in the CDR3. In DNA form, the CDR3 reads TGTGCCAGCAGCTTAATGGGGGGGGCCGGCTCCTACAATGAGCAGTTCTTC. Protein product: CASSLMGGAGSYNEQFF.

The chain carries TRBV10-3 and TRBJ1-1, with TRBD1 matching over 8 bases. Germline assignment: CDR1 ENHRY and CDR2 SYGVKD. The CDR3 length is 15 residues. V trimming: 10 bases; J trimming: 1 base; junction bases outside the gene matches: 11. For the CDR3, the DNA is TGTGCCACCGCGGACAGGGTGGATGCGAACACTGAAGCTTTCTTT. The encoded protein is CATADRVDANTEAFF.

The V call is TRBV5-1, the J call TRBJ2-3; D not certain. There are 13 residues in the CDR3. CDR1 is SGHRS and CDR2 is YFSETQ in the germline V gene. Deletions cut 6 bases from V and 3 bases from J, with 11 bases between. CDR3 in amino acids: CASTAMGTDTQYF. For the CDR3, the DNA is TGCGCCAGCACCGCGATGGGTACAGATACGCAGTATTTT.

The chain is built from TRBV24-1 and TRBJ2-1; 12 bases fit TRBD2. Germline V gene sequence: CDR1 KGHDR, CDR2 SFDVKD. This CDR3 has 16 amino acids. Unmatched junction bases numbered 8, after V lost 4 bases and J lost 8 bases. The CDR3: CATSEPLAGGQDEQFF. For the CDR3, the DNA is TGTGCCACCAGTGAGCCACTAGCGGGGGGCCAGGATGAGCAGTTCTTC.

The chain employs TRBV27 and TRBJ1-2; a weak D match, TRBD1 (5 bases). The V end was cut by 2 bases, the J end by 8 bases, with 12 bases between. Per the germline V gene, CDR1 is MNHEY and CDR2 is SMNVEV (reference sequence). This CDR3 spans 13 amino acids. CDR3: CASSLQGQGGYTF. The DNA for the CDR3 is TGTGCCAGCAGTTTACAGGGTCAAGGAGGCTACACCTTC.

V is TRBV7-2 and J is TRBJ1-6; D is perhaps TRBD1 (5 bases). The CDR3 contains 12 residues. V lost 5 bases and J lost 10, with 9 bases in between. Germline CDR1 is SGHTA and CDR2 is FQGNSA. The CDR3, as DNA: TGTGCCAGCAGCCTGACAGTCTCACCCCTCCACTTT. Its translation is CASSLTVSPLHF.

V usage is TRBV10-3 and J usage is TRBJ2-7; tentatively, D is TRBD1 (6 bases). This CDR3 region has 15 residues. Germline V gene lookup returns CDR1 ENHRY and CDR2 SYGVKD. V dropped 4 bases and J dropped 0 bases, with 13 bases sitting between them. The CDR3 DNA sequence: TGTGCCATCAGTGGGGGACACGACCGCTCCTACGAGCAGTACTTC. Amino acid sequence: CAISGGHDRSYEQYF.

This clonotype showed up just a few times. This chain links TRBV4-3 with TRBJ2-6, with 10 bases identical to TRBD1. Germline CDR1 reads LGHNA; CDR2 reads YSLEER. J lost 1 base, V lost 4 bases, and 13 bases had no gene match. CDR3 length: 20 residues. Written as DNA, the CDR3 is TGCGCCAGCAGCCCCTACACGGGACAGGGGTTTTCTTCTGGGGCCAACGTCCTGACTTTC. This codes for CASSPYTGQGFSSGANVLTF.

Worth noting for this clonotype: The junction differs from germline at one of its ends, possibly a read error. This chain links TRBV7-3 with TRBJ1-6; D not certain. The CDR3 is 13 residues long. Germline V lookup: CDR1 SGHTA, CDR2 FQGTGA. CDR3 amino acids: CASSFDRNSPPHF. CDR3 nucleotides: TGTGCCAGCAGCTTTGACCGGAATTCACCCCCCCACTTT.

The chain links TRBV20-1 to TRBJ2-5; D is perhaps TRBD2 (5 bases). The germline V gene has CDR1 DFQATT and CDR2 SNEGSKA (reference sequence). The CDR3 has 11 residues. Trimming stripped 4 bases from V and 11 bases from J, with 14 bases between. The CDR3 reads CSAILVHEQYF. In DNA form, the CDR3 reads TGCAGTGCTATACTAGTCCATGAGCAGTACTTC.

The rearrangement uses TRBV7-6 and TRBJ2-4, with 9 bases aligning to TRBD1. CDR3 length: 16 amino acids. CDR1 SGHVS and CDR2 FNYEAQ come from the germline V gene. Trimming cost V 1 base and J 1 base; bases outside gene matches: 2. CDR3 nucleotides: TGTGCCAGCAGCTTAGAGACAGGGGGGGCCAAAAACATTCAGTACTTC. Amino acid sequence: CASSLETGGAKNIQYF.

This chain links TRBV5-4 with TRBJ2-4, with TRBD1 matching 7 bases. TRBJ2-7 matches the DNA end more closely, so the J call is doubtful. There are 15 residues in the CDR3. Germline V gene data show CDR1 as SGHNT and CDR2 as YYREEE (reference sequence). CDR3 region: CASSLAGGRAYEQYF. The CDR3 DNA reads TGTGCCAGCAGCTTGGCAGGGGGACGAGCCTACGAGCAGTACTTC.

The genes are TRBV6-5 and TRBJ2-3; TRBD2 is a possible D gene (5 bases). The ends were cut back, 0 bases at V and 0 bases at J, with 10 bases in the middle. Looked up from germline, CDR1 is MNHEY and CDR2 is SVGAGI. The CDR3 has 16 amino acids. The CDR3 sequence is CASSYSPSQSTDTQYF. The CDR3 bases are TGTGCCAGCAGTTACTCCCCTAGCCAAAGCACAGATACGCAGTATTTT.

This clonotype was counted ten times or more. This chain connects TRBV27 to TRBJ2-7; perhaps TRBD2 as D (6 bases). The V and J ends lost 6 bases and 5 bases respectively, with 14 bases between them. This CDR3 contains 13 residues. CDR1 MNHEY and CDR2 SMNVEV come from the germline V gene (reference sequence). The DNA of the CDR3 is TGTGCCAGCAGCCCCGGAGGGCCCGACGAGCAGTACTTC. Translating gives CASSPGGPDEQYF.

As regards this clonotype: One base away lies a much larger clone, so this may be a sequencing read error. This chain joins TRBV20-1 and TRBJ2-7, with a tentative D call TRBD2 (5 bases). This CDR3 has 10 residues. Germline V CDR1 and CDR2: DFQATT, SNEGSKA (reference sequence). CDR3 nucleotides: TGCAGGGCTAGAGAGGGAAGGCAGTACTTC. Its protein is CRAREGRQYF.

V gene TRBV4-3 combines with J gene TRBJ2-7; D gene uncertain. Germline CDR1 and CDR2: LGHNA and YSLEER. V lost 0 bases and J lost 4, with 7 bases in between. This CDR3 is built from 13 residues. The DNA of the CDR3 is TGCGCCAGCAGCCAAGAGGAAACGTACGAGCAGTACTTC. This codes for CASSQEETYEQYF.

This clonotype came up once. The rearrangement joins TRBV2 to TRBJ2-1, with TRBD2 matching 11 bases. The V gene's germline CDR1 is SNHLY and CDR2 FYNNEI. J lost 9 bases, V lost 0 bases, and 4 bases had no gene match. This CDR3 is 15 amino acids long. The chain's CDR3 is CASSEAVAGGTEQFF. Written as DNA, the CDR3 is TGTGCCAGCAGTGAAGCAGTAGCGGGGGGGACTGAGCAGTTCTTC.

The V gene is TRBV5-6, the J gene TRBJ1-6; tentatively, D is TRBD1 (6 bases). Between the trimmed V and J ends, which lost 2 bases and 0 bases, there was a span of 18 bases. Germline V gives CDR1 SGHDT, CDR2 YYEEEE. CDR3 length: 19 amino acids. CDR3: CASSLGQSTLSSYNSPLHF. CDR3 nucleotide sequence: TGTGCCAGCAGCTTAGGACAGTCTACACTGAGCTCCTATAATTCACCCCTCCACTTT.

The V gene is TRBV4-3, the J gene TRBJ1-6, with D perhaps TRBD1 (6 bases). Trimming took 4 bases from V and 3 from J, leaving 13 bases between them. CDR3 size: 16 residues. From germline, CDR1 is LGHNA and CDR2 YSLEER. This CDR3 is CASSPGGADYNSPLHF. The CDR3 region has the DNA TGCGCCAGCAGCCCTGGGGGGGCGGACTATAATTCACCCCTCCACTTT.

V usage is TRBV20-1 and J usage is TRBJ1-5, with D possibly matching TRBD1 (6 bases). Germline-derived CDR1 and CDR2 are DFQATT and SNEGSKA (reference sequence). CDR3 size: 15 residues. V lost 5 bases and J lost 5, with 19 bases in between. CDR3 in DNA: TGCAGTGCTGTGCGGGGGCAGGTCTCTCATCAGCCCCAGCATTTT. This translates into CSAVRGQVSHQPQHF.